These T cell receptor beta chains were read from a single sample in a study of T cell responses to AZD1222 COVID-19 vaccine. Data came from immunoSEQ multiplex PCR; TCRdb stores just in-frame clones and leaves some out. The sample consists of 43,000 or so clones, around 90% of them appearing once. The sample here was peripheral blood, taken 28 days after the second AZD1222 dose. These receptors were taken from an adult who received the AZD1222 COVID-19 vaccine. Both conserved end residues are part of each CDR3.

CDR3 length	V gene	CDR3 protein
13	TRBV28	CASSLLGGGEAFF
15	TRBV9	CASSPSRVATDTQYF
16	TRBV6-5	CASSYSTTGVNQPQHF
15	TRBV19	CASSTAGGAAYEQYF
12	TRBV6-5	CACGDRSYEQYF
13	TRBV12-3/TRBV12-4	CASTLTGALGYTF
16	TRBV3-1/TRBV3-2	CASSQLAGADQETQYF
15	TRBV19	CASSILDRGDSGYTF
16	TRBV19	CASRLGRTGHVGEQYF
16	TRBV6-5	CASSYSVVEQNYEQYF
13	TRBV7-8	CASSLGQTTEAFF
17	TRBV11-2	CASSSSTGIVSNYGYTF
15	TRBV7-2	CASSLVGQGASPLHF
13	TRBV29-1	CSVDRGPTDTQYF
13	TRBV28	CASRIDSSYEQYF
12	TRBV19	CASKTSGNTIYF
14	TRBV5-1	CASSLAPRYSPLHF
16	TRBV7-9	CASSLRQGATNYGYTF
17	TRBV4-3	CASSQDSGGADSYEQYF
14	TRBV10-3	CAIKGTGSNTEAFF
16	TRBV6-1	CASSELWGPPTDTQYF
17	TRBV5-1	CASSLTLDTNRGSPLHF
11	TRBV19	CASRGEETQYF
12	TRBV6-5	CASGHPSFEQYF
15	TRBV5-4	CASSSGQMNTGELFF
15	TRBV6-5	CASSLSGYRLNGYTF
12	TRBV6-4	CASRGQGTEAFF
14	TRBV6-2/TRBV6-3	CASNPGQMNTEAFF
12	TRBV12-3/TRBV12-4	CASSRTVHGYTF
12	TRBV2	CASRRQTYEQYF
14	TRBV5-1	CASSIRRDTGELFF
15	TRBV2	CTSRITTMPGNTIYF
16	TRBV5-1	CASSSKASGGYNEQFF
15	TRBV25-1	CASSESTYANYGYTF
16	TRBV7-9	CASSQRTGLRETEAFF
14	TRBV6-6	CASSPGISQDTQYF